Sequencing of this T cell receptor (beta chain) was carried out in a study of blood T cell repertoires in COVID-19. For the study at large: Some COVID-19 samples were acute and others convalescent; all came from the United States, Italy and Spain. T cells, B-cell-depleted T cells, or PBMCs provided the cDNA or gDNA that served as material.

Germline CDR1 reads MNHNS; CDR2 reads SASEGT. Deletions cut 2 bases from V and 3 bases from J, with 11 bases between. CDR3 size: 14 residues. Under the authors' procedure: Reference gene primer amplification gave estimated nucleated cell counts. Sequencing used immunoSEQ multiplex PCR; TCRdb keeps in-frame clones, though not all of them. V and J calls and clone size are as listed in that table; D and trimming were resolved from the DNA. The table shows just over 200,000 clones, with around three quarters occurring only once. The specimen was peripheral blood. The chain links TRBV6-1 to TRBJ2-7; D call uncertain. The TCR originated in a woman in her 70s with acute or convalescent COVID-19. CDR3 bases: TGTGCCAGCAGTGAACTCGGAGCCAACTACGAGCAGTACTTC. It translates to CASSELGANYEQYF.